One T cell receptor (beta chain) is described in this entry. Its target is not known. Single viable CD3+CD4+CD8-CD45RO+ cells were sorted as the memory CD4+ T cells. This sample stems from a study of memory CD4+ T cells and cytomegalovirus serostatus. General study results and limits: CD4+ memory repertoires contained 67 of 164 reported CMV TCRbeta sequences.

CDR1 is MDHEN, CDR2 SYDVKM, per germline. With 5 bases clipped from V and 4 bases from J, the junction kept 6 bases outside the gene matches. CDR3 length: 14 amino acids. TCRdb's table, derived via immunoSEQ multiplex PCR, lists solely in-frame clones and lacks some. The data show 70,000 or so clones, 78% seen once. The gene calls are TRBV28 and TRBJ1-2; 8 bases map to TRBD1. The source is an adult in good health and CMV-seropositive. The material sequenced was memory CD4+ T cells from blood. Here the CDR3 reads CASSLSGQAYGYTF. CDR3 in DNA: TGTGCCAGCAGTCTCTCGGGACAGGCCTATGGCTACACCTTC.